This T cell receptor beta chain derives from a study of Ad26.COV2.S vaccination and SARS-CoV-2 variants. Study summary: A participant enrolled in the COV1001 Ad26.COV2.S trial arm provided the sample. Ad26.COV2.S was injected intramuscularly once or twice, 56 days apart.

Treatment meaning: approximately 18 received Ad26.COV2.S at low or high dose, single or two shots; 5 received placebo; per-sample allocation not given. Day 63 after the first vaccine or placebo injection was the time point for sampling. V gave up 6 bases and J gave up 6 bases; unmatched junction bases: 6. Per the germline V gene, CDR1 is MNHEY and CDR2 is SVGAGI. This CDR3 region has 13 residues. Study conclusions and caveats: Spike-specific CD8+ and CD4+ T cell responses reportedly showed substantial breadth after vaccination. Non-spike TCR breadth was similar in vaccine and placebo recipients.

Method: immunoSEQ multiplex PCR; TCRdb's copy keeps in-frame clones and lacks some. The profile shows some 340,000 clones, 85% of them singletons. About this clone: Its antigen is not known.

The sample consisted of peripheral blood, taken in a trial of Ad26.COV2.S vaccine versus placebo. The receptor was isolated from a person between 18 and 65 years old who received the Ad26.COV2.S COVID-19 vaccine or a placebo. The rearrangement uses TRBV6-5 and TRBJ1-2; 8 bases fit TRBD1. CDR3 region: CASSRTGRHGYTF. CDR3 DNA: TGTGCCAGCAGCCGGACAGGGCGGCATGGCTACACCTTC.